The entry below gives a single T cell receptor beta chain sequence along with its context. The time point is: baseline, week 1 (first vaccination visit). Treatment reported: pre-vaccination baseline after standard-of-care therapy. The table came from immunoSEQ multiplex PCR; TCRdb's copy has only in-frame clones and leaves some out. This table has about 35,000 clones, 75% to 90% appearing once. The ends were cut back, 2 bases at V and 4 bases at J, with 17 bases in the middle. CDR3 length equals 15 residues. Per germline, CDR1 SQVTM and CDR2 ANQGSEA. This record comes from a study of a mutant IDH1 vaccine in newly diagnosed glioma. Study as a whole: Treated patients, roughly 60% male and approximately 38% female, averaged roughly 43 years of age.

This receptor was identified in a woman in her forties with glioma. This specimen consisted of PBMCs, obtained from a glioma patient treated with radiotherapy, temozolomide or both. V gene TRBV29-1 combines with J gene TRBJ1-2; D is perhaps TRBD1 (5 bases). The CDR3 DNA sequence: TGCAGCGTTGAATCCTTCGGGACCTCGTCCTATGGCTACACCTTC. Translated: CSVESFGTSSYGYTF.